This entry is about one T cell receptor beta chain. Using immunoSEQ multiplex PCR, the repertoire was profiled, and TCRdb retains in-frame clones only, with some absent. The repertoire holds more than 150,000 clones, with less than 85% as singletons. Trimming left V 5 bases short and J 4 bases short, with 27 bases between. The CDR3 spans 18 residues. In germline, CDR1 is SEHNR, CDR2 FQNEAQ (reference sequence). The data were taken from a study of blood T cell repertoires in COVID-19. Study-level background: In each case, the material was cDNA or gDNA derived from T cells, B-cell-depleted T cells, or PBMCs.

Input material: peripheral blood. The clonotype comes from a man in his fifties who had recovered from COVID-19. The V gene is TRBV7-9, the J gene TRBJ2-7, with D perhaps TRBD2 (7 bases). The CDR3 coding sequence is TGTGCCAGCAGCGGAGGGGGGGCGACAGCGGGCAGTTTGTACGAGCAGTACTTC. Protein sequence: CASSGGGATAGSLYEQYF.